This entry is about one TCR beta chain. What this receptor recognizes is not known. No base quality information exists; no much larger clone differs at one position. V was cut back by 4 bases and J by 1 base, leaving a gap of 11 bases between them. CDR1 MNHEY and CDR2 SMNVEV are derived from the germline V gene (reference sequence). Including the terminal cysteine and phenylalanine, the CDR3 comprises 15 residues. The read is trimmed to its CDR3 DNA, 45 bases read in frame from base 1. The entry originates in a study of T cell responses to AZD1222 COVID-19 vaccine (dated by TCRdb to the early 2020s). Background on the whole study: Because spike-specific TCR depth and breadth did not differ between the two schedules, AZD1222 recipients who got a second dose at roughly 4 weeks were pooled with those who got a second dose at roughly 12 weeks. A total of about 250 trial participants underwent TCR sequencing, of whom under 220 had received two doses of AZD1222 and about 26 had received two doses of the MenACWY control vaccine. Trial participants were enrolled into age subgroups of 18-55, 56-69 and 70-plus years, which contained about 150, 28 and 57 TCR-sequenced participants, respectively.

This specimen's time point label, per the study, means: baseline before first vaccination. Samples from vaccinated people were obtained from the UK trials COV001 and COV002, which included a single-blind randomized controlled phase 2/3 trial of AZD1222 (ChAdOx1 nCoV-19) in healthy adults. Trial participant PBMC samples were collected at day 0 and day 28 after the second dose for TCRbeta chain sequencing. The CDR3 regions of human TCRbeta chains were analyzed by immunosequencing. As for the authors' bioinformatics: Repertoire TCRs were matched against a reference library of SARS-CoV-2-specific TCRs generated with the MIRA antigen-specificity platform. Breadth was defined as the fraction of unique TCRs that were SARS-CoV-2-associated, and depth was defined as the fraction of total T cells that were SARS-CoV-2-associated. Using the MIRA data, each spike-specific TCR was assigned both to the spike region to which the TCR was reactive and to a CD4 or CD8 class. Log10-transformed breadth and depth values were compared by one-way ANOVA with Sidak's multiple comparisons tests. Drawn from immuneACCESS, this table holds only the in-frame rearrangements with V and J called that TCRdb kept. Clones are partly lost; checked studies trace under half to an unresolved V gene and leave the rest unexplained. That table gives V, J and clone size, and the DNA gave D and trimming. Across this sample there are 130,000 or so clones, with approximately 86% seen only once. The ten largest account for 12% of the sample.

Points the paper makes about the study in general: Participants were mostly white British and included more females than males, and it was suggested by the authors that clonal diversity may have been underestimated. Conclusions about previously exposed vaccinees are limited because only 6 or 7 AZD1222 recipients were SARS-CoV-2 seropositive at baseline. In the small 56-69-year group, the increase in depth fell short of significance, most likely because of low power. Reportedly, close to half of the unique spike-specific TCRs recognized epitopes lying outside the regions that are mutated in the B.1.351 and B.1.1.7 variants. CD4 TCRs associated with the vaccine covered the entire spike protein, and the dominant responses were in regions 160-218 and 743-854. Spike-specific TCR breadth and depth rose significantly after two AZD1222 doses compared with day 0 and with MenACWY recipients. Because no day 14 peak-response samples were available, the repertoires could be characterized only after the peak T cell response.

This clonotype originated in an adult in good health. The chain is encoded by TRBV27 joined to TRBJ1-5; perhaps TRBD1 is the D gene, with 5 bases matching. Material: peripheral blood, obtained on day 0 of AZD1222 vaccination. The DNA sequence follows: TGTGCCAGCAGTTCGCCCCGGGACAGCAATCAGCCCCAGCATTTT. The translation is CASSSPRDSNQPQHF.